The entry below gives a single T cell receptor beta chain sequence along with its context. Data came from immunoSEQ multiplex PCR; TCRdb stores just in-frame clones and leaves some out. The repertoire holds some 2.1 million clones, about 95% seen once, with roughly 1% in the top ten. This record belongs to a study of shared clonotypes between healthy human individuals. Terminally differentiated effector memory CD45RA+ cells were left out of the naive CD8 fraction, which was CD45RO-negative and positively selected for CCR7. Germline V gene lookup returns CDR1 SNHLY and CDR2 FYNNEI. The CDR3 length is 17 residues. V was trimmed by 1 base and J by 0 bases, leaving 15 bases between them.

The rearrangement joins TRBV2 to TRBJ2-5; possible D gene TRBD2, 6 bases. What was sequenced was naive CD8+ T cells sorted from blood. The sequence was obtained from a man aged 18 to 35 in good health. CDR3 bases: TGTGCCAGCAGTGAAGGTCTAGCGATGGAGTACCAAGAGACCCAGTACTTC. Translating gives CASSEGLAMEYQETQYF.